The clone carrying this T cell receptor beta chain was seen repeatedly, ten times or more. Tregs were sorted as CD4+CD25+CD127-/low cells. This CDR3 spans 16 amino acids. Germline V CDR1 and CDR2: WSHSY, SAAADI. The V and J ends lost 4 bases and 0 bases respectively, with 13 bases between them. Constant-region reverse primers amplified full-length variable regions, followed by semi-nested Nested Universal Primer A PCR. Each CDR3 protein is one row after TCRdb ran MiXCR on the 5' RACE reads. Counted here are tens of thousands of distinct CDR3 sequences, 27% occurring once; the ten biggest clones make up around 2.3%.

This TCR came from a female donor with breast cancer. Input material: tumor-infiltrating Tregs sorted from the breast tumor. The chain links TRBV10-2 to TRBJ2-1; D is unclear. The CDR3 sequence is CASSGISRSSYNEQFF. CDR3 DNA: TGCGCCAGCAGTGGAATTAGCAGGAGCTCCTACAATGAGCAGTTCTTC.